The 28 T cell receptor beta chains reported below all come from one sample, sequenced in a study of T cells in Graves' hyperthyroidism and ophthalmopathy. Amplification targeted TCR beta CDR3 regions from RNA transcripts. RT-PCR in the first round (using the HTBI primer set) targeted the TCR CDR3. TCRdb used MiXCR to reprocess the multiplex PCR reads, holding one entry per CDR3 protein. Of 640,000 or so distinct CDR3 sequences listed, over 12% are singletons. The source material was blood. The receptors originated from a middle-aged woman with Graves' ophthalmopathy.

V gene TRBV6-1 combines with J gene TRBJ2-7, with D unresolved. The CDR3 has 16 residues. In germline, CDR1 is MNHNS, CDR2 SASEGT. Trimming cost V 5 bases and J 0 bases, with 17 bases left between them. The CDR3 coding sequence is TGTGCCAGCAGTCCCCCCCGGCAGGCCCGCTCCTACGAGCAGTACTTC. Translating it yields CASSPPRQARSYEQYF.

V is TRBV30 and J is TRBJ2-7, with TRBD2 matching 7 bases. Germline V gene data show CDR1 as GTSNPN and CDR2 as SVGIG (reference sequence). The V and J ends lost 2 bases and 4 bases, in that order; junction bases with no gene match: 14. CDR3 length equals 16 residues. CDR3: CAWSFTGTNAWYEQYF. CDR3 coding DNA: TGTGCCTGGAGTTTTACCGGGACTAACGCATGGTACGAGCAGTACTTC.

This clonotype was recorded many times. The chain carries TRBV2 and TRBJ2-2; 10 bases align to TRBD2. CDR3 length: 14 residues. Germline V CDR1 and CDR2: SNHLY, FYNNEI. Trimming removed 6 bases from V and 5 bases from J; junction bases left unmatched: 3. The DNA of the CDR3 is TGTGCCAGCAGGCTGACTAGCGGGACCGGGGAGCTGTTTTTT. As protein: CASRLTSGTGELFF.

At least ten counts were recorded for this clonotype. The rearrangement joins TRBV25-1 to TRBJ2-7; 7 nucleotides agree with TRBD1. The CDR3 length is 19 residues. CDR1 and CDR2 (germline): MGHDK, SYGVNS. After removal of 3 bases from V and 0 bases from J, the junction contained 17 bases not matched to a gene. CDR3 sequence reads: CASSDASRDSGRSSYEQYF. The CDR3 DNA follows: TGTGCCAGCAGTGACGCCTCCCGGGACAGCGGAAGAAGCTCCTACGAGCAGTACTTC.

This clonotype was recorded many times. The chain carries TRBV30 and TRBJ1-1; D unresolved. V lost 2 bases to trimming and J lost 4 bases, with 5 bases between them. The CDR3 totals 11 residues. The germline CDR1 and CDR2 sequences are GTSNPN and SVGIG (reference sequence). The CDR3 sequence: CAWSMGTEAFF. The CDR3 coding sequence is TGTGCCTGGAGTATGGGCACTGAAGCTTTCTTT.

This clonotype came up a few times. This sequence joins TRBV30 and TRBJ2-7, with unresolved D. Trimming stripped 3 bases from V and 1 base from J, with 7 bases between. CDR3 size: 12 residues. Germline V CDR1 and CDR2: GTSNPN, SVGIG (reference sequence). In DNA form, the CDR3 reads TGTGCCTGGAGCGAACCGTCCTACGAGCAGTACTTC. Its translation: CAWSEPSYEQYF.

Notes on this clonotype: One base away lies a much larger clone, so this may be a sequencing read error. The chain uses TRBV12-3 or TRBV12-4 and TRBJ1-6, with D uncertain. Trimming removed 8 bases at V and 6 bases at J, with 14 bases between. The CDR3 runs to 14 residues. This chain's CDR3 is CASGSWGSNSPLHF. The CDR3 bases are TGTGCCAGCGGTTCGTGGGGATCTAATTCACCCCTCCACTTT.

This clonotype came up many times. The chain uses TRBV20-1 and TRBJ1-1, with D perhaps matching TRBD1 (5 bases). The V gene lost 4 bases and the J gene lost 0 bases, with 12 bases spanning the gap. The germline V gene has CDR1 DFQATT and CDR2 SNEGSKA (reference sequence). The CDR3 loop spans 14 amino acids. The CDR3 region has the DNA TGCAGTGCTAATAAGGGGTCCATGAACACTGAAGCTTTCTTT. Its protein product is CSANKGSMNTEAFF.

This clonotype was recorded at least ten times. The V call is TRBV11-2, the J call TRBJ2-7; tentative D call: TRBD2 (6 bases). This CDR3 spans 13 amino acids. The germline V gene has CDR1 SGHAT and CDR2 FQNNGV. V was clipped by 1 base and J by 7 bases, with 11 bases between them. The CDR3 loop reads CASSLAGADEQYF. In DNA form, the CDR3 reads TGTGCCAGCAGCTTAGCGGGAGCCGATGAGCAGTACTTC.

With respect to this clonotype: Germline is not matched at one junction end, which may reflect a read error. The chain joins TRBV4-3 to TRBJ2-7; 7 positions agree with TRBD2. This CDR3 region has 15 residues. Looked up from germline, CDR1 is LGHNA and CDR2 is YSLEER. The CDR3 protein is CANSRNRDYVYEQYF. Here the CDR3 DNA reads TGCGCCAACAGCCGGAACCGGGACTACGTCTACGAGCAGTACTTC.

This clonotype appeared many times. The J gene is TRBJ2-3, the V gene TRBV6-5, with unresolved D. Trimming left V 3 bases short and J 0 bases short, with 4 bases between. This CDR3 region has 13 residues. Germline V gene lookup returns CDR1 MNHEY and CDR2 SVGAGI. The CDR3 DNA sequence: TGTGCCAGCAGTTATAAGAGCACAGATACGCAGTATTTT. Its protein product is CASSYKSTDTQYF.

DNA of the CDR3: TGTGCCTGGCAGGGGGGCAATCAGCCCCAGCATTTT. This codes for CAWQGGNQPQHF. This chain connects TRBV30 to TRBJ1-5, with TRBD1 identical over 7 bases. Germline trimming cut 5 bases from V and 2 bases from J; bases unmatched to any gene: 0. Germline assignment: CDR1 GTSNPN and CDR2 SVGIG (reference sequence). This CDR3 has 12 residues.

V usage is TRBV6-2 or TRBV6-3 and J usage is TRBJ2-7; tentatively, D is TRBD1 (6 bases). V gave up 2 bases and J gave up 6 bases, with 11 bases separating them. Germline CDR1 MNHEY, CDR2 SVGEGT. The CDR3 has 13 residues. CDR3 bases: TGTGCCAGCAGTTACGGGGGCGCGCCCGAGCAGTACTTC. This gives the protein CASSYGGAPEQYF.

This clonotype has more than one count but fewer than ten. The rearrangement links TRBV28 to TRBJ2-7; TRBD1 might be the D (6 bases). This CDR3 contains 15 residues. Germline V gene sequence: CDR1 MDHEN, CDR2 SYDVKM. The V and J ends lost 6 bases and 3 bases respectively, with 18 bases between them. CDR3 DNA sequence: TGTGCCAGCAGGGAAACAGGGAGTCCCCACTACGAGCAGTACTTC. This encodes CASRETGSPHYEQYF.

The CDR3 region is CASSTYPRQSNQPQHF. CDR3 in DNA: TGTGCCAGTAGCACCTACCCCAGGCAGAGCAATCAGCCCCAGCATTTT. This chain links TRBV19 with TRBJ1-5, with D uncertain. The CDR3 contains 16 residues. With 6 bases removed from V and 1 base from J, the gap between germline ends came to 16 bases. Germline V CDR1 and CDR2: LNHDA, SQIVND (reference sequence).

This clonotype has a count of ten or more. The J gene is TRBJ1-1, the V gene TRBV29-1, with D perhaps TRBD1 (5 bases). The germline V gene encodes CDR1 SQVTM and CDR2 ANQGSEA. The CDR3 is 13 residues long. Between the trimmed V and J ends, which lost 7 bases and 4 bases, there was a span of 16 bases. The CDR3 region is CSAQSGTGTEAFF. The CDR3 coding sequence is TGCAGCGCCCAAAGTGGGACGGGCACTGAAGCTTTCTTT.

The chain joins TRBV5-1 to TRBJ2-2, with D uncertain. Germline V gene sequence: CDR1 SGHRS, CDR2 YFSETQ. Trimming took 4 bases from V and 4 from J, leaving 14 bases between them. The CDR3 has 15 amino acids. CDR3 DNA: TGCGCCAGCAGCCCCGGAGCAGGTCCCACCGGGGAGCTGTTTTTT. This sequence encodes CASSPGAGPTGELFF. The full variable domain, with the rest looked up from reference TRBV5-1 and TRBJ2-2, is KAGVTQTPRYLIKTRGQQVTLSCSPISGHRSVSWYQQTPGQGLQFLFEYFSETQRNKGNFPGRFSGRQFSNSRSEMNVSTLELGDSALYLCASSPGAGPTGELFFGEGSRLTVL.

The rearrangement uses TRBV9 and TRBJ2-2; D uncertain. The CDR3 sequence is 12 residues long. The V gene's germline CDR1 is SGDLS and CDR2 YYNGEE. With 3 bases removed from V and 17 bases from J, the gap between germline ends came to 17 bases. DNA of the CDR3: TGTGCCAGCAGCGCCCTTTTGGGGTTTTTATTTTTT. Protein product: CASSALLGFLFF.

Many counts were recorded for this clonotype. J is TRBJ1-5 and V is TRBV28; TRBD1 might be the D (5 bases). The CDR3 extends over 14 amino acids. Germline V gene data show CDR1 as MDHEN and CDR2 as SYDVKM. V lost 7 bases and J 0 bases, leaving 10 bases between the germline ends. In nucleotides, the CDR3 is TGTGCCAGCACCCGGGGGTATAGCAATCAGCCCCAGCATTTT. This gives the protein CASTRGYSNQPQHF.

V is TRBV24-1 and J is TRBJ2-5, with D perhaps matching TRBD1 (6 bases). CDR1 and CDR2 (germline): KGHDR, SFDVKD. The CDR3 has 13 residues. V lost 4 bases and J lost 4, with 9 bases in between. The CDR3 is CATSDGDIETQYF. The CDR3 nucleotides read TGTGCCACCAGTGACGGGGACATAGAGACCCAGTACTTC.

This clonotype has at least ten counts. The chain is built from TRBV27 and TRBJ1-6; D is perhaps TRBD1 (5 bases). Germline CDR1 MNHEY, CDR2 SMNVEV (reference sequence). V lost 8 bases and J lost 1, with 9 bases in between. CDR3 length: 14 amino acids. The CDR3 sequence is CASSGRSYNSPLHF. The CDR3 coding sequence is TGTGCCAGCTCGGGACGATCCTATAATTCACCCCTCCACTTT.

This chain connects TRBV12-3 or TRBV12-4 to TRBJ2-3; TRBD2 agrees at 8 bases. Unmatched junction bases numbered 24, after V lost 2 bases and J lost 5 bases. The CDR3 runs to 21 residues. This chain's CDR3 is CASSLRLRVSGKNRRGDTQYF. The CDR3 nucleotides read TGTGCCAGCAGTTTACGGCTCCGGGTTAGCGGGAAAAATCGGCGCGGAGATACGCAGTATTTT.

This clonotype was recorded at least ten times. CDR3 sequence (DNA): TGCAGTGCTAGAGGGGACGGGGGGAACACTGAAGCTTTCTTT. Protein sequence: CSARGDGGNTEAFF. The chain uses TRBV20-1 and TRBJ1-1; D may be TRBD1 (5 bases). Trimming took 1 base from V and 1 from J, leaving 10 bases between them. CDR3 length equals 14 residues. The germline gives CDR1 DFQATT, CDR2 SNEGSKA (reference sequence).

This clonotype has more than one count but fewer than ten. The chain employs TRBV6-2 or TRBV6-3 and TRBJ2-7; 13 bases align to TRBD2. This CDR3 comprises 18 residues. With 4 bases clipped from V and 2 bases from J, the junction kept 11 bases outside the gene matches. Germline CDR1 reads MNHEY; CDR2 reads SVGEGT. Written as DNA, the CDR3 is TGTGCCAGCAGTTCCCTCCGGATGACTAGCGGGAGGCCCTACGAGCAGTACTTC. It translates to CASSSLRMTSGRPYEQYF.

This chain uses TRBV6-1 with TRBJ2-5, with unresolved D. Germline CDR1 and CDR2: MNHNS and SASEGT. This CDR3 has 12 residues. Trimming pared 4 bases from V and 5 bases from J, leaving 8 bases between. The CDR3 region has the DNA TGTGCCAGCAGTGGGTCGGCGGAGACCCAGTACTTC. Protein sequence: CASSGSAETQYF.

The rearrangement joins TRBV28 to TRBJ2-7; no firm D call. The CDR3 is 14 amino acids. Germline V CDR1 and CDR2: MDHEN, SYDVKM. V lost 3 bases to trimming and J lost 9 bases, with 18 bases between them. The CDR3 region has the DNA TGTGCCAGCAGTTTGGCCAGCATCCCAATGGGGCAGTACTTC. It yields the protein CASSLASIPMGQYF.

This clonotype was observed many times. CDR3 region: CASRLRLAGVTGELFF. DNA for the CDR3: TGTGCCAGCAGGCTGAGACTAGCGGGAGTCACCGGGGAGCTGTTTTTT. V and J are TRBV6-1 and TRBJ2-2; TRBD2 matches 12 bases. The CDR3 totals 16 residues. CDR1 is MNHNS, CDR2 SASEGT, per germline. After removal of 6 bases from V and 4 bases from J, the junction contained 6 bases not matched to a gene.

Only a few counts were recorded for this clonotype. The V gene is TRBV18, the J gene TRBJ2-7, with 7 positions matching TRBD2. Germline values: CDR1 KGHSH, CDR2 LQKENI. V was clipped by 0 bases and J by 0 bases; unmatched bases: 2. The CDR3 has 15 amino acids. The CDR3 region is CASSPPASGSYEQYF. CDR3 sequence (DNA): TGTGCCAGCTCACCACCGGCTAGCGGCTCCTACGAGCAGTACTTC.